This T cell receptor (beta chain) stems from a study of T cells in localized non-small cell lung cancer. Findings and caveats of the study: Heterogeneity cannot be ruled out, as sequencing used one tumor region only. A median of roughly 52 of the top 100 tumor clones appeared in adjacent lung, which was paired and uninvolved. The study linked higher blood T cell density to longer overall survival. Clonality peaked in uninvolved adjacent lung rather than tumor.

Of note for this clone: The antigen remains unidentified.

Profiled with immunoSEQ multiplex PCR; TCRdb holds only in-frame clones, not every one. There are tens of thousands of clones in the sample; about 90% occur only once, and over 25% lies in the top ten. The material was peripheral blood, obtained before any cancer treatment. This receptor was identified in a male donor older than 55 with stage I squamous cell lung carcinoma.

The CDR3 sequence is CASSPGLTGELFF. CDR3 sequence (DNA): TGTGCCAGCAGCCCGGGACTCACCGGGGAGCTGTTTTTT. The chain employs TRBV7-3 and TRBJ2-2; a possible D gene is TRBD2 (6 bases). Trimming removed 5 bases from V and 4 bases from J, with 8 bases in between. From germline, CDR1 is SGHTA and CDR2 FQGTGA. CDR3 length equals 13 residues.